The 31 T cell receptor beta chains in this list originate from one sample, sequenced in a study of technical replicates of blood from several donors. Method: immunoSEQ multiplex PCR; TCRdb's copy keeps in-frame clones and lacks some. This sample has approximately 92,000 clones; approximately 95% occur once, and the top ten carry roughly 0.3%. The sample taken for sequencing was T cells isolated from PBMCs. The receptors were gathered from a human donor in good health.

The chain couples TRBV28 to TRBJ2-3; TRBD2 matches 9 bases. This CDR3 spans 12 amino acids. Germline-derived CDR1 and CDR2 are MDHEN and SYDVKM. V lost 7 bases, J lost 6 bases, and 2 bases stayed unmatched. This chain's CDR3 is CASNSGSDTQYF. The CDR3 DNA follows: TGTGCCAGCAATAGCGGGAGTGATACGCAGTATTTT.

Here the CDR3 DNA reads TGTGCCAGCAGGAAACAGGGCCCTAGCAATCAGCCCCAGCATTTT. Amino acid sequence: CASRKQGPSNQPQHF. V and J are TRBV6-5 and TRBJ1-5; a weak D match, TRBD1 (6 bases). V dropped 6 bases and J dropped 0 bases, with 12 bases sitting between them. This CDR3 contains 15 residues. Germline CDR1 MNHEY, CDR2 SVGAGI.

The chain uses TRBV5-1 and TRBJ1-2; tentatively, D is TRBD1 (6 bases). Germline CDR1 and CDR2: SGHRS and YFSETQ. CDR3 size: 14 residues. Trimming removed 2 bases at V and 4 bases at J, with 12 bases between. In DNA form, the CDR3 reads TGCGCCAGCAGCTTTGATGGGGGGGCCTATGGCTACACCTTC. It yields the protein CASSFDGGAYGYTF.

The chain joins TRBV7-3 to TRBJ2-3; no reliable D call. Trimming pared 5 bases from V and 3 bases from J, leaving 15 bases between. Germline loops: CDR1 SGHTA, CDR2 FQGTGA. The length of the CDR3 is 15 residues. CDR3 nucleotides: TGTGCCAGCAGCCCCCGTGGTAGTATGACAGATACGCAGTATTTT. Encoded protein: CASSPRGSMTDTQYF.

DNA for the CDR3: TGTGCCTGGAAGACAGGCGCGAACTATGGCTACACCTTC. Amino acids: CAWKTGANYGYTF. The V gene is TRBV30, the J gene TRBJ1-2, with D possibly TRBD1 on 6 matching bases. V gave up 4 bases and J gave up 2 bases, with 11 bases separating them. CDR1 GTSNPN and CDR2 SVGIG come from the germline V gene (reference sequence). The CDR3 extends over 13 amino acids. Supplemented by reference TRBV30 and TRBJ1-2, the full variable domain reads SQTIHQWPATLVQPVGSPLSLECTVEGTSNPNLYWYRQAAGRGLQLLFYSVGIGQISSEVPQNLSASRPQDRQFILSSKKLLLSDSGFYLCAWKTGANYGYTFGSGTRLTVV.

This clone was observed a few times. The chain links TRBV14 to TRBJ1-1; D call uncertain. This CDR3 is 13 amino acids long. Germline V gene data show CDR1 as SGHDN and CDR2 as FVKESK. Trimming shortened V by 4 bases and J by 0 bases, and 6 bases separated the two germline ends. The CDR3 region has the DNA TGTGCCAGCAGCCCTAGCATGAACACTGAAGCTTTCTTT. Translation: CASSPSMNTEAFF.

The J gene is TRBJ2-1, the V gene TRBV5-1; 12 bases map to TRBD2. The trim removed 1 base at V and 1 base at J, leaving 12 bases unmatched. The CDR3 is 20 residues long. The germline V gene encodes CDR1 SGHRS and CDR2 YFSETQ. CDR3 residues: CASSLSGLAGGAKSYNEQFF. The CDR3, as DNA: TGCGCCAGCAGCTTGTCTGGGCTAGCGGGAGGGGCTAAGTCCTACAATGAGCAGTTCTTC.

The chain joins TRBV6-5 to TRBJ1-4, with D uncertain. V was clipped by 0 bases and J by 8 bases, with 10 bases between them. The CDR3 length is 14 residues. Germline CDR1 MNHEY, CDR2 SVGAGI. CDR3: CASSYSWGGEKLFF. In DNA form, the CDR3 reads TGTGCCAGCAGTTACTCTTGGGGAGGCGAAAAACTGTTTTTT.

The genes are TRBV5-8 and TRBJ2-5; the match to TRBD2 covers 8 bases. The CDR3 consists of 13 residues. CDR1 and CDR2 (germline): SGHTS, YDEGEE. V trimming: 4 bases; J trimming: 5 bases; junction bases outside the gene matches: 4. The CDR3 here is CASSGTRGETQYF. The DNA of the CDR3 is TGTGCCAGCAGCGGGACTAGAGGGGAGACCCAGTACTTC.

The rearrangement links TRBV6-5 to TRBJ1-1; TRBD1 matches at 9 bases. The length of the CDR3 is 13 residues. V shed 5 bases, J shed 5 bases, and the junction held 3 bases outside the gene matches. CDR1 MNHEY and CDR2 SVGAGI come from the germline V gene. CDR3 residues: CASSRDRGTEAFF. CDR3 DNA: TGTGCCAGCAGTCGAGACAGGGGGACTGAAGCTTTCTTT.

This chain connects TRBV28 to TRBJ2-5, with D possibly TRBD1 on 5 matching bases. Germline V CDR1 and CDR2: MDHEN, SYDVKM. Trimming left V 1 base short and J 5 bases short, with 5 bases between. The CDR3 contains 12 residues. This CDR3 is CASSLYRETQYF. CDR3 nucleotides: TGTGCCAGCAGTTTATACAGGGAGACCCAGTACTTC.

This chain connects TRBV19 to TRBJ2-7, with D perhaps TRBD1 (6 bases). Deletions cut 8 bases from V and 2 bases from J, with 19 bases between. CDR3 length equals 15 residues. CDR1 and CDR2 (germline): LNHDA, SQIVND (reference sequence). In DNA, the CDR3 is TGTGCCAGTTCCCTCCGAACGAGGGGGACCTACGAGCAGTACTTC. Protein product: CASSLRTRGTYEQYF.

The chain carries TRBV11-2 and TRBJ2-7, with TRBD1 matching 8 bases. Germline-derived CDR1 and CDR2 are SGHAT and FQNNGV. CDR3 length: 14 residues. Trimming took 5 bases from V and 5 from J; bases not matched to a gene: 8. The CDR3 is CASSLWTGPDEQYF. CDR3 nucleotides: TGTGCCAGCAGCCTATGGACAGGGCCCGACGAGCAGTACTTC.

The chain couples TRBV5-4 to TRBJ2-5; 7 nucleotides align to TRBD1. V gave up 5 bases and J gave up 7 bases; unmatched junction bases: 8. The CDR3 sequence is 13 residues long. Germline V gene sequence: CDR1 SGHNT, CDR2 YYREEE (reference sequence). The CDR3 loop is CASSYDRVGTQYF. The CDR3 bases are TGTGCCAGCAGTTATGACAGGGTGGGGACCCAGTACTTC.

The V gene is TRBV7-9, the J gene TRBJ2-4, with D possibly being TRBD2 (6 bases). The CDR3 contains 15 residues. The ends were cut back, 3 bases at V and 6 bases at J, with 15 bases in the middle. Germline loops: CDR1 SEHNR, CDR2 FQNEAQ (reference sequence). In DNA, the CDR3 is TGTGCCAGCAGCTTCCCTCAGGGACTGGGAAACATTCAGTACTTC. As protein: CASSFPQGLGNIQYF. Full variable domain (rest looked up from reference TRBV7-9 and TRBJ2-4): DTGVSQNPRHKITKRGQNVTFRCDPISEHNRLYWYRQTLGQGPEFLTYFQNEAQLEKSRLLSDRFSAERPKGSFSTLEIQRTEQGDSAMYLCASSFPQGLGNIQYFGAGTRLSVL.

J is TRBJ2-7 and V is TRBV15; D perhaps matches TRBD1 (5 bases). The V gene's germline CDR1 is LNHNV and CDR2 YYDKDF (reference sequence). CDR3 length: 12 residues. V was trimmed by 5 bases and J by 4 bases, leaving 9 bases between them. CDR3: CATSGDSYEQYF. CDR3 in DNA: TGTGCCACCAGCGGCGACAGTTACGAGCAGTACTTC.

The chain recombines TRBV6-5 with TRBJ2-7; D unresolved. This CDR3 contains 15 residues. Germline values: CDR1 MNHEY, CDR2 SVGAGI. V lost 4 bases and J 4 bases, leaving 17 bases between the germline ends. CDR3 bases: TGTGCCAGCAGTTCACCAGCGACCGGCGAGTACGAGCAGTACTTC. Protein product: CASSSPATGEYEQYF.

V usage is TRBV27 and J usage is TRBJ2-5; 13 bases agree with TRBD2. Germline CDR1 reads MNHEY; CDR2 reads SMNVEV (reference sequence). The CDR3 spans 14 residues. V trimming: 3 bases; J trimming: 10 bases; junction bases outside the gene matches: 5. The CDR3 coding sequence is TGTGCCAGCAGTTTTACTAGCGGGAGGGCCGTCCAGTACTTC. It encodes CASSFTSGRAVQYF.

The chain recombines TRBV5-5 with TRBJ1-2; TRBD1 matches at 7 bases. Trimming at V came to 0 bases and at J to 7 bases, leaving 6 bases not matched to a gene. Germline CDR1 is SGHKS and CDR2 is YYEKEE (reference sequence). CDR3 length equals 14 residues. The CDR3 is CASSLGLDRSGYTF. The CDR3 nucleotides are TGTGCCAGCAGCTTGGGTCTGGACAGGAGTGGCTACACCTTC.

J is TRBJ2-1 and V is TRBV18; tentative D call: TRBD2 (6 bases). This CDR3 has 15 residues. The V and J ends lost 2 bases and 4 bases respectively, with 12 bases between them. CDR1 KGHSH and CDR2 LQKENI come from the germline V gene. The CDR3 here is CASSPGPGTYNEQFF. CDR3 nucleotides: TGTGCCAGCTCACCAGGACCGGGGACTTACAATGAGCAGTTCTTC.

The chain is built from TRBV7-3 and TRBJ1-2; TRBD1 is a possible D gene (6 bases). The V and J ends lost 3 bases and 5 bases respectively, with 13 bases between them. There are 14 residues in the CDR3. Germline-derived CDR1 and CDR2 are SGHTA and FQGTGA. CDR3 bases: TGTGCCAGCAGCTTTCGGACAGACGGATATGGCTACACCTTC. The encoded protein is CASSFRTDGYGYTF.

V gene TRBV2 combines with J gene TRBJ2-3; D remains unclear. Germline values: CDR1 SNHLY, CDR2 FYNNEI. V was shortened by 4 bases and J by 2 bases, with 10 bases between the two germline ends. The length of the CDR3 is 14 residues. CDR3 DNA: TGTGCCAGCAGTGTAAAACGGTACACAGATACGCAGTATTTT. Its translation: CASSVKRYTDTQYF.

Points on this clone: A junction end diverges from the germline sequence, so it may reflect a read error. The chain is built from TRBV5-4 and TRBJ1-4; 7 nucleotides line up with TRBD1. The germline V gene has CDR1 SGHNT and CDR2 YYREEE (reference sequence). This CDR3 region has 13 residues. In nucleotides, the CDR3 is TGTGCCAGCAGCTTCCCAGACGACAGGGCCCAAGCCTTT. This translates into CASSFPDDRAQAF.

This clone was seen only once. The chain uses TRBV6-4 and TRBJ2-4; 11 nucleotides agree with TRBD2. The V and J ends lost 5 bases and 7 bases, in that order; junction bases with no gene match: 10. From germline, CDR1 is MRHNA and CDR2 SNTAGT. The CDR3 is made up of 16 amino acids. Written as DNA, the CDR3 is TGTGCCAGCAGTACGGGTAGCGGGAGGGCCGTGAACATTCAGTACTTC. This gives the protein CASSTGSGRAVNIQYF.

The chain joins TRBV11-2 to TRBJ2-7, with TRBD2 identical over 8 bases. CDR3 length equals 15 residues. In germline, CDR1 is SGHAT, CDR2 FQNNGV. After removal of 1 base from V and 3 bases from J, the junction contained 5 bases not matched to a gene. This chain's CDR3 is CASSLGGLVNYEQYF. The CDR3 DNA reads TGTGCCAGCAGCTTAGGGGGACTAGTGAACTACGAGCAGTACTTC.

The rearrangement links TRBV27 to TRBJ1-1; 8 bases align to TRBD1. The CDR3 length is 15 residues. Per germline, CDR1 MNHEY and CDR2 SMNVEV (reference sequence). V lost 4 bases to trimming and J lost 0 bases; unmatched junction nucleotides: 4. The CDR3 DNA is TGTGCCAGCAGTTGGGACAGGCGCATGAACACTGAAGCTTTCTTT. Its protein product is CASSWDRRMNTEAFF.

The chain carries TRBV10-1 and TRBJ2-1; 11 nucleotides match TRBD1. CDR3 size: 15 residues. The V gene end was trimmed by 1 base and the J gene end by 8 bases; junction bases not matched to a gene: 4. Germline-derived CDR1 and CDR2 are WNHNN and SYGVQD (reference sequence). CDR3 nucleotide sequence: TGCGCCAGCAGTGAGTTAGGACAGGGGGCCGATGAGCAGTTCTTC. It is translated as CASSELGQGADEQFF.

The genes are TRBV7-9 and TRBJ2-3; TRBD2 agrees at 8 bases. The CDR3 has 15 residues. V gave up 2 bases and J gave up 5 bases; unmatched junction bases: 6. Germline values: CDR1 SEHNR, CDR2 FQNEAQ (reference sequence). Here the CDR3 reads CASSLSGGRQDTQYF. The CDR3 nucleotides read TGTGCCAGCAGCTTATCGGGAGGGCGGCAAGATACGCAGTATTTT. The entire variable domain, with the rest obtained from reference TRBV7-9 and TRBJ2-3, is as follows: DTGVSQNPRHKITKRGQNVTFRCDPISEHNRLYWYRQTLGQGPEFLTYFQNEAQLEKSRLLSDRFSAERPKGSFSTLEIQRTEQGDSAMYLCASSLSGGRQDTQYFGPGTRLTVL.

The chain links TRBV9 to TRBJ1-1; 10 nucleotides agree with TRBD1. The CDR3 extends over 16 amino acids. The V gene end was trimmed by 0 bases and the J gene end by 4 bases; junction bases not matched to a gene: 6. From germline, CDR1 is SGDLS and CDR2 YYNGEE. CDR3 DNA: TGTGCCAGCAGCGTAGGTGGACAGGGGGTGGTCACTGAAGCTTTCTTT. It encodes CASSVGGQGVVTEAFF.

V is TRBV5-1 and J is TRBJ2-4; D is ambiguous. V was clipped by 0 bases and J by 2 bases, with 9 bases between them. The CDR3 has 15 residues. Germline CDR1 and CDR2: SGHRS and YFSETQ. The CDR3 DNA follows: TGCGCCAGCAGCTTGGTCGGAACTACCAAAAACATTCAGTACTTC. It yields the protein CASSLVGTTKNIQYF.

The chain is built from TRBV27 and TRBJ2-5, with D tentatively TRBD1 (5 bases). V was trimmed by 2 bases and J by 8 bases, leaving 15 bases between them. Germline V gene sequence: CDR1 MNHEY, CDR2 SMNVEV (reference sequence). There are 14 residues in the CDR3. The CDR3 is CASSLTQGQNTQYF. For the CDR3, the DNA is TGTGCCAGCAGTTTAACCCAGGGCCAGAATACCCAGTACTTC.